What follows are 23 T cell receptor beta chains derived from one specimen sequenced in a study of control samples from healthy donors and cancer patients. Clones were read by immunoSEQ multiplex PCR, and TCRdb kept only the in-frame ones, dropping some. Here the sample spans fewer than 200,000 clones, 95% to 96% being singletons. Sequencing input: blood. These receptors originate from a woman aged 25 to 39 in good health.

The rearrangement joins TRBV5-1 to TRBJ1-1; D gene unclear. CDR3 length: 16 amino acids. Trimming stripped 0 bases from V and 4 bases from J, with 16 bases between. The V gene's germline CDR1 is SGHRS and CDR2 YFSETQ. The CDR3, as DNA: TGCGCCAGCAGCTTGGTGGTCAGCCGGCGGGGCACTGAAGCTTTCTTT. Encoded protein: CASSLVVSRRGTEAFF.

The J gene is TRBJ2-1, the V gene TRBV19, with 7 bases identical to TRBD2. This CDR3 has 13 residues. Germline CDR1 reads LNHDA; CDR2 reads SQIVND (reference sequence). V gave up 6 bases and J gave up 9 bases; unmatched junction bases: 8. The CDR3 spells CASSGLGASEQFF. The CDR3 DNA is TGTGCCAGTAGCGGACTAGGGGCTAGTGAGCAGTTCTTC.

J is TRBJ1-5 and V is TRBV30, with D possibly matching TRBD1 (6 bases). The CDR3 is made up of 14 amino acids. V was cut by 2 bases and J by 3 bases, with 11 bases left in between. From germline, CDR1 is GTSNPN and CDR2 SVGIG (reference sequence). As DNA, the CDR3 is TGTGCCTGGAGTTTAGGACAGTCCAATCAGCCCCAGCATTTT. Protein sequence: CAWSLGQSNQPQHF.

This chain joins TRBV6-6 and TRBJ2-5; possibly TRBD2 for D (5 bases). Trimming took off 2 bases at V and 1 base at J, with 5 bases between the two ends. Germline V gene data show CDR1 as MNHNY and CDR2 as SVGAGI (reference sequence). This CDR3 has 13 residues. CDR3 DNA: TGTGCCAGCAGTTACCGGGGCCAAGAGACCCAGTACTTC. This sequence encodes CASSYRGQETQYF.

This clone was detected only once. The rearrangement joins TRBV4-2 to TRBJ1-1, with a weak D call TRBD1 (6 bases). The germline V gene encodes CDR1 LGHNA and CDR2 YNFKEQ. This CDR3 has 16 amino acids. Trimming stripped 4 bases from V and 3 bases from J, with 18 bases between. The CDR3 nucleotides are TGTGCCAGCAGCCTATGGGGTCACAGGGCGGACACTGAAGCTTTCTTT. Its translation is CASSLWGHRADTEAFF.

The rearrangement links TRBV10-3 to TRBJ2-5; 9 positions match TRBD1. Germline-derived CDR1 and CDR2 are ENHRY and SYGVKD. This CDR3 contains 15 residues. The trim removed 6 bases at V and 4 bases at J, leaving 9 bases unmatched. The CDR3 nucleotides are TGTGCCATCAGCGGGGACAGGGACAGAGGAGAGACCCAGTACTTC. Protein sequence: CAISGDRDRGETQYF.

V usage is TRBV7-8 and J usage is TRBJ1-1; possibly TRBD1 for D (6 bases). The CDR3 sequence is 14 residues long. Germline CDR1 and CDR2: SGHVS and FQNEAQ. V shed 2 bases and J shed 8 bases, with 15 bases lying between them. The CDR3 region is CASSLNVVTGEAFF. The CDR3 DNA is TGTGCCAGCAGCTTAAATGTGGTCACAGGGGAAGCTTTCTTT.

The chain couples TRBV2 to TRBJ2-7, with D tentatively TRBD2 (7 bases). Germline V gene data show CDR1 as SNHLY and CDR2 as FYNNEI. The V and J ends lost 3 bases and 3 bases respectively, with 15 bases between them. The CDR3 is 15 residues long. CDR3 sequence reads: CASSEEQGRVYEQYF. CDR3 nucleotides: TGTGCCAGCAGTGAGGAGCAGGGGAGGGTCTACGAGCAGTACTTC. Filled out from reference TRBV2 and TRBJ2-7, the complete variable domain reads EPEVTQTPSHQVTQMGQEVILRCVPISNHLYFYWYRQILGQKVEFLVSFYNNEISEKSEIFDDQFSVERPDGSNFTLKIRSTKLEDSAMYFCASSEEQGRVYEQYFGPGTRLTVT.

V is TRBV5-1 and J is TRBJ2-1, with 14 positions matching TRBD2. V was clipped by 2 bases and J by 5 bases; unmatched bases: 6. This CDR3 has 17 amino acids. CDR1 and CDR2 from the germline V gene are SGHRS and YFSETQ. CDR3 bases: TGCGCCAGCAGCTTCGGACTAGCGGGAGGTTGGGACAATGAGCAGTTCTTC. It codes for CASSFGLAGGWDNEQFF. Variable domain in full (rest from reference TRBV5-1 and TRBJ2-1): KAGVTQTPRYLIKTRGQQVTLSCSPISGHRSVSWYQQTPGQGLQFLFEYFSETQRNKGNFPGRFSGRQFSNSRSEMNVSTLELGDSALYLCASSFGLAGGWDNEQFFGPGTRLTVL.

The rearrangement uses TRBV10-3 and TRBJ2-3, with 10 bases matching TRBD1. Germline CDR1 ENHRY, CDR2 SYGVKD. The J segment lost 10 bases and the V segment lost 6 bases, leaving 10 bases of the junction unmatched. The CDR3 contains 14 residues. CDR3: CAISAGTGDGSQYF. Written as DNA, the CDR3 is TGTGCCATCAGCGCCGGGACAGGGGATGGGTCGCAGTATTTT.

The genes are TRBV9 and TRBJ2-3; the match to TRBD2 covers 12 bases. The CDR3 spans 17 residues. Germline V lookup: CDR1 SGDLS, CDR2 YYNGEE. The V and J ends lost 0 bases and 4 bases, in that order; junction bases with no gene match: 6. The DNA for the CDR3 is TGTGCCAGCAGCGTAGCTAGGGGACTAGCGGGTTCAGATACGCAGTATTTT. Amino acid sequence: CASSVARGLAGSDTQYF.

The V and J genes are TRBV7-9 and TRBJ2-2; 10 bases match TRBD1. The germline V gene encodes CDR1 SEHNR and CDR2 FQNEAQ (reference sequence). The CDR3 loop spans 17 amino acids. The J segment lost 4 bases and the V segment lost 5 bases, leaving 10 bases of the junction unmatched. The CDR3 sequence: CASSPATGGRATGELFF. As DNA, the CDR3 is TGTGCCAGCAGCCCAGCGACAGGGGGCAGGGCCACCGGGGAGCTGTTTTTT. The full variable domain, completed using reference TRBV7-9 and TRBJ2-2, is DTGVSQNPRHKITKRGQNVTFRCDPISEHNRLYWYRQTLGQGPEFLTYFQNEAQLEKSRLLSDRFSAERPKGSFSTLEIQRTEQGDSAMYLCASSPATGGRATGELFFGEGSRLTVL.

The chain recombines TRBV4-2 with TRBJ1-4; D unresolved. V lost 1 base and J 5 bases, leaving 20 bases between the germline ends. Germline V CDR1 and CDR2: LGHNA, YNFKEQ. The CDR3 spans 18 residues. The CDR3 loop reads CASSQGKSSDKLNEKLFF. For the CDR3, the DNA is TGTGCCAGCAGCCAAGGAAAATCTTCAGACAAACTAAATGAAAAACTGTTTTTT.

The sample holds one count of this clone. The chain combines TRBV28 with TRBJ2-3; D remains ambiguous. The CDR3 is 14 amino acids. Trimming took 5 bases from V and 0 from J, leaving 9 bases between them. The germline V gene encodes CDR1 MDHEN and CDR2 SYDVKM. CDR3 nucleotide sequence: TGTGCCAGCAGTCCCCCACTAAGCACAGATACGCAGTATTTT. Amino acid sequence: CASSPPLSTDTQYF.

This chain joins TRBV18 and TRBJ2-7; 11 bases are shared with TRBD1. V lost 4 bases and J lost 3; bases outside the gene matches: 2. This CDR3 spans 14 amino acids. Per germline, CDR1 KGHSH and CDR2 LQKENI. The CDR3 loop is CASSLGTGGYEQYF. As DNA, the CDR3 is TGTGCCAGCTCACTAGGGACAGGGGGCTACGAGCAGTACTTC.

V and J are TRBV3-1 (or the pseudogene TRBV3-2) and TRBJ2-1, with unresolved D. V was cut by 0 bases and J by 5 bases, with 8 bases left in between. Germline lookup yields CDR1 LGHDT and CDR2 YNNKEL (reference sequence). This CDR3 spans 14 amino acids. The CDR3 protein is CASSQDPVNNEQFF. Written as DNA, the CDR3 is TGTGCCAGCAGCCAAGATCCTGTGAACAATGAGCAGTTCTTC.

V usage is TRBV27 and J usage is TRBJ2-3; 9 nucleotides match TRBD2. Germline V CDR1 and CDR2: MNHEY, SMNVEV (reference sequence). The CDR3 contains 16 residues. The V and J ends lost 4 bases and 4 bases, in that order; junction bases with no gene match: 9. The CDR3 bases are TGTGCCAGCAGTTCATTAGCGGGAGAGGCCCCAGATACGCAGTATTTT. Translating gives CASSSLAGEAPDTQYF.

This clone was observed a single time. The chain couples TRBV14 to TRBJ2-7; TRBD1 aligns across 7 bases. Trimming removed 2 bases from V and 0 bases from J; junction bases left unmatched: 7. CDR3 length: 16 amino acids. Germline V gene data show CDR1 as SGHDN and CDR2 as FVKESK. CDR3 region: CASSQPRTGTSYEQYF. The CDR3 DNA reads as TGTGCCAGCAGCCAACCCCGGACAGGTACCTCCTACGAGCAGTACTTC.

The chain recombines TRBV18 with TRBJ1-1; TRBD1 is a possible D gene (5 bases). Trimming stripped 2 bases from V and 2 bases from J, with 12 bases between. CDR1 KGHSH and CDR2 LQKENI come from the germline V gene. This CDR3 region has 15 residues. CDR3 DNA sequence: TGTGCCAGCTCACCAGGGCAGGGCCAAAACACTGAAGCTTTCTTT. It specifies CASSPGQGQNTEAFF.

This clone came up a few times. V is TRBV5-1 and J is TRBJ1-4; D not certain. This CDR3 has 15 amino acids. Trimming removed 1 base at V and 3 bases at J, with 10 bases between. Germline V gene sequence: CDR1 SGHRS, CDR2 YFSETQ. Here the CDR3 reads CASSLLGRANEKLFF. The CDR3 DNA reads as TGCGCCAGCAGCTTGTTAGGACGGGCTAATGAAAAACTGTTTTTT.

The chain employs TRBV20-1 and TRBJ2-1; D gene ambiguous. This CDR3 region has 10 residues. Per germline, CDR1 DFQATT and CDR2 SNEGSKA (reference sequence). V dropped 2 bases and J dropped 12 bases, with 8 bases sitting between them. The CDR3 DNA reads TGCAGTGCTAGAAGAGATGGGCAGTTCTTC. It specifies CSARRDGQFF.

In its sample, this clone was seen once. The chain uses TRBV27 and TRBJ1-5, with 8 bases aligning to TRBD1. V lost 6 bases and J lost 6; bases outside the gene matches: 7. The CDR3 covers 14 residues. Germline V CDR1 and CDR2: MNHEY, SMNVEV (reference sequence). This CDR3 is CASRPRGRIQPQHF. CDR3 nucleotides: TGTGCCAGCAGGCCCAGGGGGCGAATTCAGCCCCAGCATTTT.

The rearrangement joins TRBV9 to TRBJ2-3, with D tentatively TRBD1 (5 bases). Germline V gene lookup returns CDR1 SGDLS and CDR2 YYNGEE. Trimming left V 3 bases short and J 0 bases short, with 11 bases between. There are 15 residues in the CDR3. For the CDR3, the DNA is TGTGCCAGCAGCGGCTGGGGCAGGAGCACAGATACGCAGTATTTT. It translates to CASSGWGRSTDTQYF.